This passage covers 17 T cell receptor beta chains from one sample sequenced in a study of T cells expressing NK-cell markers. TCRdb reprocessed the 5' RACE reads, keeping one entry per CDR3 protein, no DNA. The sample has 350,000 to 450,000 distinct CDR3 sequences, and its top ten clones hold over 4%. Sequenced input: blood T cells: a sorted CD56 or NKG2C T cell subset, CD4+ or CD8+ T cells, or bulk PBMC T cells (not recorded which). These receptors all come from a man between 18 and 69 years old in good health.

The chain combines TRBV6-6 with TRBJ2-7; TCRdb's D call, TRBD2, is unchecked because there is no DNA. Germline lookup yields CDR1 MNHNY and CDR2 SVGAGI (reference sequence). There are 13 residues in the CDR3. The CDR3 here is CASREGLAYEQYF.

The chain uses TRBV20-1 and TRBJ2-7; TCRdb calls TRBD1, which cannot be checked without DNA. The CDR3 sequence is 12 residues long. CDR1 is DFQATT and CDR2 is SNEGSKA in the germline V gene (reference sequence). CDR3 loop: CSVGQDVNEQYF.

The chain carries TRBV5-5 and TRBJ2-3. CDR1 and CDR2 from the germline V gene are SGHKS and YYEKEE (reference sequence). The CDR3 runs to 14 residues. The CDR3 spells CASSLALAADTQYF. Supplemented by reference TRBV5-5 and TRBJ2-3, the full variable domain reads DAGVTQSPTHLIKTRGQQVTLRCSPISGHKSVSWYQQVLGQGPQFIFQYYEKEERGRGNFPDRFSARQFPNYSSELNVNALLLGDSALYLCASSLALAADTQYFGPGTRLTVL.

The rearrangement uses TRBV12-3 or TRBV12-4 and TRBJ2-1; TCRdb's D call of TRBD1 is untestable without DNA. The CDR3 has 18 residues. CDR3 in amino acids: CASSLSSSGQRQSNEQFF.

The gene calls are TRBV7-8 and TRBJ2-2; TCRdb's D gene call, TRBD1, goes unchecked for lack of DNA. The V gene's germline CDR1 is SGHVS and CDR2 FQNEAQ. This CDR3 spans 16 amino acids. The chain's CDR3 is CASSRPRDTLTGELFF.

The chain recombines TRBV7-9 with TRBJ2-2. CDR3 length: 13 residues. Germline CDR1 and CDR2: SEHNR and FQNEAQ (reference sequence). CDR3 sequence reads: CAGDKGNTGELFF.

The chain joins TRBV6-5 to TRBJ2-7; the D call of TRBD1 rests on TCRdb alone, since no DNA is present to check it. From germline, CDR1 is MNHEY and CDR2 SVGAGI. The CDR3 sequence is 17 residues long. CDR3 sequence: CASSYRITGTWSYEQYF.

CDR3: CASSPYVGGTGDRQPQHF. The chain combines TRBV4-2 with TRBJ1-5; TCRdb designates TRBD1, a call that cannot be tested without DNA. This CDR3 is built from 18 residues. CDR1 LGHNA and CDR2 YNFKEQ come from the germline V gene.

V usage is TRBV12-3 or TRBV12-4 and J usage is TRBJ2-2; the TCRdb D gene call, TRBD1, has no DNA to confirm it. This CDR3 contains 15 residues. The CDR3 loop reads CASSPGHPNTGELFF.

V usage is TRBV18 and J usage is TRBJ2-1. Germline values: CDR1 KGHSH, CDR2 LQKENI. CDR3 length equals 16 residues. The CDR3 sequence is CASSPTALGSLNEQFF.

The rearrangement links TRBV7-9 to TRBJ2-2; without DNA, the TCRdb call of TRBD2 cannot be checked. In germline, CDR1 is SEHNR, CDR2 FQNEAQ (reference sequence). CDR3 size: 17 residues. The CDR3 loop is CASSFFKGSTNTGELFF.

CDR3 residues: CASRLTGRQETQYF. The rearrangement joins TRBV14 to TRBJ2-5; the TRBD1 assignment by TCRdb is unverifiable without DNA. This CDR3 spans 14 amino acids. Germline V lookup: CDR1 SGHDN, CDR2 FVKESK. The full variable domain, its missing parts supplied by reference TRBV14 and TRBJ2-5, is EAGVTQFPSHSVIEKGQTVTLRCDPISGHDNLYWYRRVMGKEIKFLLHFVKESKQDESGMPNNRFLAERTGGTYSTLKVQPAELEDSGVYFCASRLTGRQETQYFGPGTRLLVL.

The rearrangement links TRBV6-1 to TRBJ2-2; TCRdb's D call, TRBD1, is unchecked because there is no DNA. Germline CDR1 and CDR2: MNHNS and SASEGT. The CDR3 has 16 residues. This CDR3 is CASRNTGTGTAGELFF.

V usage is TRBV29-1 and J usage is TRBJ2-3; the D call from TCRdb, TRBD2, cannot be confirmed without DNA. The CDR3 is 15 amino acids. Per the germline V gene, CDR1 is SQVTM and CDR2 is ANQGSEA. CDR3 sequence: CSVGTSGVGRDTQYF.

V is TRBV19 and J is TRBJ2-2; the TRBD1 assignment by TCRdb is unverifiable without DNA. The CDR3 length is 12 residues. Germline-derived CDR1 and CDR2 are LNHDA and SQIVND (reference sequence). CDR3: CASPGSRGELFF.

This CDR3 is CASKVHGGVGQTQYF. J is TRBJ2-5 and V is TRBV6-1; TCRdb outputs TRBD1, but without DNA this stays unchecked. CDR3 length equals 15 residues. Germline loops: CDR1 MNHNS, CDR2 SASEGT.

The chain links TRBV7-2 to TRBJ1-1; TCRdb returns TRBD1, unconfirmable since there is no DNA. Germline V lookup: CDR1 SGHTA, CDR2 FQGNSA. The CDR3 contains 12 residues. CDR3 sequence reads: CASGLGLGEAFF.